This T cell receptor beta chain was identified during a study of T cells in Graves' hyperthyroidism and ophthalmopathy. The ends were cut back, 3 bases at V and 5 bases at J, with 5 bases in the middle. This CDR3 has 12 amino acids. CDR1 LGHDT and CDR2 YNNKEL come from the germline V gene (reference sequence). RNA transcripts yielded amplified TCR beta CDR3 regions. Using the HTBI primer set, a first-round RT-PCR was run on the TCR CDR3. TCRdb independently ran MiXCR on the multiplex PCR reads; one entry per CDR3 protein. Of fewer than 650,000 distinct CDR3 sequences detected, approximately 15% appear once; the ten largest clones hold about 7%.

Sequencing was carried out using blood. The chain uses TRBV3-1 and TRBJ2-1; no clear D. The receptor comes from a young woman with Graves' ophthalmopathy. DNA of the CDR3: TGTGCCAGCAGCCATCTGAACAATGAGCAGTTCTTC. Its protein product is CASSHLNNEQFF.